A selection of T cell receptor beta chains follows, all from one sample in a study of molecular identifiers for immune sequencing clone quantification. From the PCR reads, TCRdb called clonotypes with MiXCR, one entry per CDR3 protein. Seen here are around 480,000 distinct CDR3 sequences, 20% to 25% observed once, and the top ten hold 0.65% to 0.95%. Sample: naive CD8+ T cells from blood, with Jurkat cell RNA spiked in. These receptors originate from a human donor in good health. Some libraries in this study had Jurkat cell RNA spiked in. Each CDR3 is given with its conserved first and last residue. D genes are given only for firm matches. Clone size is shown for a subset of rows, as once, few, many or a class of expanded clone.

V: TRBV28
J: TRBJ1-5
D: -
size: many
length: 13
CDR3: CASGDQGRQPQHF
DNA: TGTGCCAGCGGTGATCAGGGGCGTCAGCCCCAGCATTTT

V: TRBV5-1
J: TRBJ1-1
D: -
size: many
length: 14
CDR3: CASSPETGSTEAFF
DNA: TGCGCCAGCAGCCCCGAAACAGGGAGCACTGAAGCTTTCTTT

V: TRBV25-1
J: TRBJ1-1
D: -
size: -
length: 11
CDR3: CASSHGFEAFF
DNA: TGTGCCAGCAGTCACGGCTTCGAAGCTTTCTTT

V: TRBV20-1
J: TRBJ2-1
D: -
size: few
length: 14
CDR3: CSAAPLTTYNEQFF
DNA: TGCAGTGCGGCCCCTCTGACGACCTACAATGAGCAGTTCTTC

V: TRBV4-1
J: TRBJ2-2
D: TRBD2
size: many
length: 16
CDR3: CASSRPSGGRTGELFF
DNA: TGCGCCAGCAGCCGGCCTAGCGGGGGCCGCACCGGGGAGCTGTTTTTT

V: TRBV27
J: TRBJ2-3
D: TRBD1
size: -
length: 16
CDR3: CASSLSGQGPTDTQYF
DNA: TGTGCCAGCAGTTTATCGGGACAGGGGCCAACAGATACGCAGTATTTT

V: TRBV7-2
J: TRBJ2-3
D: -
size: many
length: 14
CDR3: CASSFGGGPDTQYF
DNA: TGTGCCAGCAGCTTCGGCGGGGGCCCAGATACGCAGTATTTT

V: TRBV12-3/TRBV12-4
J: TRBJ1-2
D: -
size: -
length: 15
CDR3: CASSLSSGGGYGYTF
DNA: TGTGCCAGCAGTTTGAGTAGTGGGGGCGGCTATGGCTACACCTTC

V: TRBV9
J: TRBJ2-6
D: -
size: few
length: 17
CDR3: CASSVVGTSSGANVLTF
DNA: TGTGCCAGCAGCGTAGTAGGCACCAGCTCTGGGGCCAACGTCCTGACTTTC

V: TRBV7-6
J: TRBJ1-1
D: -
size: few
length: 15
CDR3: CASSLERIIGTEAFF
DNA: TGTGCCAGCAGCTTAGAAAGGATCATAGGAACTGAAGCTTTCTTT

V: TRBV7-2
J: TRBJ2-3
D: TRBD2
size: few
length: 16
CDR3: CASSFLAGLGTDTQYF
DNA: TGTGCCAGCAGCTTCCTAGCGGGCCTAGGCACAGATACGCAGTATTTT

V: TRBV6-5
J: TRBJ2-6
D: -
size: -
length: 15
CDR3: CATGLRQIGANVLTF
DNA: TGTGCCACCGGATTAAGACAGATCGGGGCCAACGTCCTGACTTTC

V: TRBV7-6
J: TRBJ2-7
D: TRBD2
size: many
length: 15
CDR3: CASSTASGSSYEQYF
DNA: TGTGCCAGCAGCACTGCTAGCGGGAGTTCCTACGAGCAGTACTTC

V: TRBV7-2
J: TRBJ2-7
D: TRBD1
size: -
length: 16
CDR3: CASSPLLRGRGPEQYF
DNA: TGTGCCAGCAGCCCCCTGCTGCGGGGCAGGGGGCCCGAGCAGTACTTC

V: TRBV9
J: TRBJ1-1
D: TRBD1
size: many
length: 15
CDR3: CASNKEQGAGTEAFF
DNA: TGTGCCAGCAACAAAGAACAGGGGGCGGGCACTGAAGCTTTCTTT

V: TRBV27
J: TRBJ2-3
D: -
size: -
length: 17
CDR3: CASSILTPGGPTDTQYF
DNA: TGTGCCAGCAGTATATTGACCCCCGGGGGGCCCACAGATACGCAGTATTTT

V: TRBV4-1
J: TRBJ2-1
D: -
size: few
length: 13
CDR3: CASSEGPYNEQFF
DNA: TGCGCCAGCAGCGAGGGTCCCTACAATGAGCAGTTCTTC

V: TRBV12-3/TRBV12-4
J: TRBJ1-4
D: -
size: -
length: 14
CDR3: CASSLQGLEEKLFF
DNA: TGTGCCAGCAGTTTGCAGGGACTGGAAGAAAAACTGTTTTTT

V: TRBV5-1
J: TRBJ1-4
D: TRBD1
size: -
length: 16
CDR3: CASRDPGGTTNEKPFF
DNA: TGCGCCAGCAGAGACCCAGGGGGTACCACTAATGAAAAACCGTTTTTT

V: TRBV20-1
J: TRBJ2-7
D: -
size: few
length: 12
CDR3: CSASGPQYEQYF
DNA: TGCAGTGCTTCGGGACCCCAGTACGAGCAGTACTTC

V: TRBV6-2/TRBV6-3
J: TRBJ1-1
D: -
size: many
length: 14
CDR3: CASSYSHLNTEAFF
DNA: TGTGCCAGCAGTTACTCACACCTGAACACTGAAGCTTTCTTT

V: TRBV6-2/TRBV6-3
J: TRBJ1-5
D: -
size: many
length: 17
CDR3: CASSYSPGKGSNQPQHF
DNA: TGTGCCAGCAGTTACTCGCCGGGGAAGGGGAGCAATCAGCCCCAGCATTTT

V: TRBV6-5
J: TRBJ2-1
D: -
size: many
length: 13
CDR3: CASSYSRDNEQFF
DNA: TGTGCCAGCAGTTACAGCCGTGACAATGAGCAGTTCTTC

V: TRBV28
J: TRBJ2-3
D: TRBD1
size: many
length: 16
CDR3: CASSLYTGVSTDTQYF
DNA: TGTGCCAGCAGTTTATATACAGGGGTTAGCACAGATACGCAGTATTTT

V: TRBV5-8
J: TRBJ1-1
D: TRBD1
size: -
length: 15
CDR3: CASSLARTGGPEAFF
DNA: TGTGCCAGCAGCTTGGCCAGAACAGGGGGCCCTGAAGCTTTCTTT

V: TRBV28
J: TRBJ1-5
D: -
size: few
length: 16
CDR3: CASSFRAENPNQPQHF
DNA: TGTGCCAGCAGTTTCCGGGCAGAGAACCCCAATCAGCCCCAGCATTTT